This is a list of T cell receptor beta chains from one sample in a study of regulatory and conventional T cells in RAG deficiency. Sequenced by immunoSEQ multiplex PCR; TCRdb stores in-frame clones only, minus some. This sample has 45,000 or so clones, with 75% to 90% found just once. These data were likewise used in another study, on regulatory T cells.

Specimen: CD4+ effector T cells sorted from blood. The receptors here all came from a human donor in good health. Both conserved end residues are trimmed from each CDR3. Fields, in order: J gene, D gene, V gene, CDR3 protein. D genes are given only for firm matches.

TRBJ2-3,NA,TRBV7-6,ASSLVDRISTDTQY
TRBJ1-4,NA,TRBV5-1,ASSRGGAGEKLF
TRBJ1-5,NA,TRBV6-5,ASREGENQPQH
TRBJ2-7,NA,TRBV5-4,ASSQDYRYEQY
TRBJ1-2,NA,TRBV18,ASSPTGSSYGYT
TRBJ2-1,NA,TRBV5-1,ASSISGNNEQF
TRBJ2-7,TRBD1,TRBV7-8,ASSLRGGTGDYEQY
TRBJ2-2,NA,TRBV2,ASSKGIGELF
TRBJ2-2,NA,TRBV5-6,ASSLRGATGELF
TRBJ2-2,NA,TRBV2,ASSERLSGELF
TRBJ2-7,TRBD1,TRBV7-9,ASSLGQGNEQY
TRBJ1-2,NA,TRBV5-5,ASSLEEGRSGYT
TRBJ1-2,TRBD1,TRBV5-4,ASSLGQGRLRGGYT
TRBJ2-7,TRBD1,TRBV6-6,ASSGTGGGRSYEQY
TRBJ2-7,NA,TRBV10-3,AISDKIGQAYEQY
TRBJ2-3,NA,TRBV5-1,ASSLGVGLTDTDTQY
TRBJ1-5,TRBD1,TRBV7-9,ASSLVGQGGIQPQH
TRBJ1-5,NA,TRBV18,ASSLLPREMNQPQH
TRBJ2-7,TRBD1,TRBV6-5,ASSYSGQGTYEQY
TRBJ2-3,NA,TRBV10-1,ASSDGRVGVHTDTQY
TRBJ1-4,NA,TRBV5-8,ASSFYRQSNEKLF
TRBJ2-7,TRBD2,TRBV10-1,ASSEASGAAYEQY
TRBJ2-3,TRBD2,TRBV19,ASSSLPGTRADTQY
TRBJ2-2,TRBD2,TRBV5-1,ASSLNGRSTGELF
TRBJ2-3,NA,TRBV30,AWSVLISDTQY
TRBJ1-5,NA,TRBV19,ASRSQGWQPQH
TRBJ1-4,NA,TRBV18,ASSPRTGEKLF
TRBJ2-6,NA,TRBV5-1,ASSLSSGLNNVLT
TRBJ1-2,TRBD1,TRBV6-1,ASSGGQGRYGYT
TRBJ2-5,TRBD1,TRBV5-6,ASSYKRTGAQETQY
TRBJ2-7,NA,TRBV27,ASSLEAGGPYEQY
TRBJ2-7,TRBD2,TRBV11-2,ASSLSDTTSGSTYEQY
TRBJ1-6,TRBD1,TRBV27,ASSFGTDLNSPLH
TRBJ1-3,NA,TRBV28,ASTTGSSGNTIY
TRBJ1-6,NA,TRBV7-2,ASSIRQAPGSPLH
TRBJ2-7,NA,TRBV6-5,ASRPSRVYEQY
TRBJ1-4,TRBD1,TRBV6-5,ASSSGTGRTEKLF
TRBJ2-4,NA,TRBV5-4,ASSLGVQGNIQY
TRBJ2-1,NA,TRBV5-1,ASSFPDLGGEQF
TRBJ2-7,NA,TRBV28,ASSLWQGGTYEQY
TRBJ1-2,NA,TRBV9,ASQKVSGSYGYT
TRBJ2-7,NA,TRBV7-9,ASSLVAGSYEQY
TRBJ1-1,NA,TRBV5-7,ASSHRVTRPHKYEAF
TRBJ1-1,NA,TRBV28,ASPPRLTVNTEAF
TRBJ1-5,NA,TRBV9,ASSKGGSNQPQH
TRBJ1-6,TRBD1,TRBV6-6,ASGTGETYSPLH
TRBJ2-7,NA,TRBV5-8,ASSHGPPMQY
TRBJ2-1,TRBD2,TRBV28,ASSVSGKYNEQF
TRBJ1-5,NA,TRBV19,ASSIGGGSNQPQH
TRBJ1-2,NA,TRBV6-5,ASSWTRGGYT
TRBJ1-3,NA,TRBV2,ASSWDLSGNTIY
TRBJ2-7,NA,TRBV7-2,ASSLTSGLSSYEQY
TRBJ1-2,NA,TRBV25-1,ASSSTGFNGYT